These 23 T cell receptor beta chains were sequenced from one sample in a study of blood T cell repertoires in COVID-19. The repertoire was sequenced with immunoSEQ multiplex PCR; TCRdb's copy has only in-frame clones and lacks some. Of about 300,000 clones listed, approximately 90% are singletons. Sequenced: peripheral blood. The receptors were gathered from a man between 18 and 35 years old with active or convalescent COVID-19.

CDR3 sequence: CASSLNSGGLGGYTF. DNA of the CDR3: TGCGCCAGCAGCTTGAACTCAGGGGGCCTGGGTGGCTACACCTTC. The rearrangement joins TRBV5-1 to TRBJ1-2; 8 bases are shared with TRBD1. From germline, CDR1 is SGHRS and CDR2 YFSETQ. The CDR3 extends over 15 amino acids. V lost 1 base to trimming and J lost 7 bases; unmatched junction nucleotides: 9.

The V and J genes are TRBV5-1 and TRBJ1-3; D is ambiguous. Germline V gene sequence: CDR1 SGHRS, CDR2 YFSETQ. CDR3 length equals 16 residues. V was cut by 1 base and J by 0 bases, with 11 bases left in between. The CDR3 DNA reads TGCGCCAGCAGCTTGTACAGACCGTTCTCTGGAAACACCATATATTTT. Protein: CASSLYRPFSGNTIYF.

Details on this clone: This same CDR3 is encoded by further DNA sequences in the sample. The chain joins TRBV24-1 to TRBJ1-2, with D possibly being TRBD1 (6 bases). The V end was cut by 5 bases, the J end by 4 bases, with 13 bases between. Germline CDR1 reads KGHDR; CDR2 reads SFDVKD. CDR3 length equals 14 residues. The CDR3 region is CATSARQGSYGYTF. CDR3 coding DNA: TGTGCCACCAGTGCACGCCAGGGGTCCTATGGCTACACCTTC.

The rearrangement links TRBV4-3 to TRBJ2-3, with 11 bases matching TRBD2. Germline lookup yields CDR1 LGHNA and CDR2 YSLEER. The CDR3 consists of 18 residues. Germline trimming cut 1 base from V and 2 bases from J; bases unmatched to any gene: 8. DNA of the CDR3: TGCGCCAGCAGCCAAGTGTTAGCGGGGGGGACGAACACAGATACGCAGTATTTT. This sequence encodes CASSQVLAGGTNTDTQYF.

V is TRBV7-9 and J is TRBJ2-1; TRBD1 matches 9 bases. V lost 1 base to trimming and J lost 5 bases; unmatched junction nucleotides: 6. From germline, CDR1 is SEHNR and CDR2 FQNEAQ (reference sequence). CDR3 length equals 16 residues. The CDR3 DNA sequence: TGTGCCAGCAGCTTAGGAGGGACAGGGATCCACAATGAGCAGTTCTTC. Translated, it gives CASSLGGTGIHNEQFF.

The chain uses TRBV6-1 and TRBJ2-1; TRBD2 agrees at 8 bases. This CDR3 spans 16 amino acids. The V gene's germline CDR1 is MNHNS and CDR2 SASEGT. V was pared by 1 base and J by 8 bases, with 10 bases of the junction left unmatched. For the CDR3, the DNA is TGTGCCAGCAGTGAAGGAGCAGCGGGAGTGGTTCATGAGCAGTTCTTC. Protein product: CASSEGAAGVVHEQFF.

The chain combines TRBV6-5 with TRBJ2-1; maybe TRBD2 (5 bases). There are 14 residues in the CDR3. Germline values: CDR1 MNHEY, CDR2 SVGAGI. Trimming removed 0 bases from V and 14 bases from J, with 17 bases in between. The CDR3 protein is CASSYSKAAGMEFF. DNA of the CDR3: TGTGCCAGCAGTTACTCGAAGGCGGCCGGGATGGAGTTCTTC.

CDR3 sequence: CASSPNLAGVFNEQFF. CDR3 nucleotide sequence: TGTGCCAGCAGTCCAAACCTAGCGGGAGTATTCAATGAGCAGTTCTTC. The chain uses TRBV2 and TRBJ2-1; 10 positions match TRBD2. The trim removed 5 bases at V and 6 bases at J, leaving 10 bases unmatched. The CDR3 is 16 residues long. Germline lookup yields CDR1 SNHLY and CDR2 FYNNEI. Full variable domain (missing parts from reference TRBV2 and TRBJ2-1): EPEVTQTPSHQVTQMGQEVILRCVPISNHLYFYWYRQILGQKVEFLVSFYNNEISEKSEIFDDQFSVERPDGSNFTLKIRSTKLEDSAMYFCASSPNLAGVFNEQFFGPGTRLTVL.

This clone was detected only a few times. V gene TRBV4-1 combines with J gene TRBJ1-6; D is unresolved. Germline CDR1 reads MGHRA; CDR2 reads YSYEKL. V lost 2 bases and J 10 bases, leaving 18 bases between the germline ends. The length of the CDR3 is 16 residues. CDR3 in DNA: TGCGCCAGCAGCCAAAAAGGGCTCCGGGGTGAGTCACCCCTCCACTTT. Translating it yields CASSQKGLRGESPLHF.

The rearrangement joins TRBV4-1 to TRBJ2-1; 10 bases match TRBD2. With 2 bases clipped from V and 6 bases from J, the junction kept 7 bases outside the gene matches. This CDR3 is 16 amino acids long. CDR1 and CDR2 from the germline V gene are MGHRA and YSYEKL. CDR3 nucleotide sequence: TGCGCCAGCAGCCAAATTCTAGCGGGGGTGGGCAATGAGCAGTTCTTC. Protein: CASSQILAGVGNEQFF.

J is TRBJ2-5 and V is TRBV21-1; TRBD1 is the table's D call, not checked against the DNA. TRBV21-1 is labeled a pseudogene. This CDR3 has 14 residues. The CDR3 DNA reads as TGTGCCAGCATTAGGGGTGGGGTCAGAGAGACCCAGTACTTC. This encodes CASIRGGVRETQYF.

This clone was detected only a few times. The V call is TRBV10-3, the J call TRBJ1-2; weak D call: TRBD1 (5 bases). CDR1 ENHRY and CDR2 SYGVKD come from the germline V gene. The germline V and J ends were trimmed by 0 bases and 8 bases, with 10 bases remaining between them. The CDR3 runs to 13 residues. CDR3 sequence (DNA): TGTGCCATCAGTGAGTCTATTGGGGCCGGCTACACCTTC. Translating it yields CAISESIGAGYTF.

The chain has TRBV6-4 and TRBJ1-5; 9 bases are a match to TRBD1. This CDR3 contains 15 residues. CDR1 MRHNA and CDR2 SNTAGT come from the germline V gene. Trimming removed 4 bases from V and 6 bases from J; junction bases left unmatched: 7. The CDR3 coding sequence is TGTGCCAGCAGTGTGACAGGGGGAGAGGGTCAGCCCCAGCATTTT. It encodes CASSVTGGEGQPQHF.

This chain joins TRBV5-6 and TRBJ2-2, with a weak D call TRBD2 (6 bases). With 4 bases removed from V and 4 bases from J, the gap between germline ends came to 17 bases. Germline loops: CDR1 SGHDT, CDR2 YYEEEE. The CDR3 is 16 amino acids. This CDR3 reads CASSKASAGPTGELFF. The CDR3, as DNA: TGTGCCAGCAGCAAAGCATCGGCGGGACCCACCGGGGAGCTGTTTTTT.

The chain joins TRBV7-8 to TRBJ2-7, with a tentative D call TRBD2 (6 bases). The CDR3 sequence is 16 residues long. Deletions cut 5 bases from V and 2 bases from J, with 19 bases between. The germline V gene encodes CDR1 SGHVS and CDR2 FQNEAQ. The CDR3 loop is CASSILPGLGAYEQYF. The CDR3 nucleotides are TGTGCCAGCAGCATACTCCCGGGACTTGGGGCCTACGAGCAGTACTTC.

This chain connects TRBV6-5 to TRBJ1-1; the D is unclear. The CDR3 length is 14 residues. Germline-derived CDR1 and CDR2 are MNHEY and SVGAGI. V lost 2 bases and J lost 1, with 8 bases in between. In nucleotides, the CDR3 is TGTGCCAGCAGTTACGATTCGGGGAACACTGAAGCTTTCTTT. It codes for CASSYDSGNTEAFF.

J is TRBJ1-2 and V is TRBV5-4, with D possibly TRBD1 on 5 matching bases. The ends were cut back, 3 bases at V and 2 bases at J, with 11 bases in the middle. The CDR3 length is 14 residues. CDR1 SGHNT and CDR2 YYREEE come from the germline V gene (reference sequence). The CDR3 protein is CASSSRGGNYGYTF. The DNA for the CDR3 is TGTGCCAGCAGCTCCCGCGGGGGGAACTATGGCTACACCTTC.

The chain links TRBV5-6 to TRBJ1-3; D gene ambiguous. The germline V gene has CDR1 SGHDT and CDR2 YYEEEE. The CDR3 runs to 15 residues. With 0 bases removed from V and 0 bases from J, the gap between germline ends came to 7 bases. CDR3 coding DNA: TGTGCCAGCAGCTTGGTAGGAGTCTCTGGAAACACCATATATTTT. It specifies CASSLVGVSGNTIYF.

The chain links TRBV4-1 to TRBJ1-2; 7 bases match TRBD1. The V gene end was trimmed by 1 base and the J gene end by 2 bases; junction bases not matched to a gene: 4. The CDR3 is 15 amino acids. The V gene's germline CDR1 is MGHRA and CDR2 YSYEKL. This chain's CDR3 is CASSQAAGGNYGYTF. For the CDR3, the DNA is TGCGCCAGCAGCCAAGCGGCAGGGGGGAACTATGGCTACACCTTC.

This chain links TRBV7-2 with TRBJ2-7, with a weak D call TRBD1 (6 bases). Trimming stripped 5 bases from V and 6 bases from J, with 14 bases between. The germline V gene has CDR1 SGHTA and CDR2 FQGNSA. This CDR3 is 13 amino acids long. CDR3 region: CASSQTGLGEQYF. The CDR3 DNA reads TGTGCCAGCAGCCAAACAGGGCTAGGCGAGCAGTACTTC.

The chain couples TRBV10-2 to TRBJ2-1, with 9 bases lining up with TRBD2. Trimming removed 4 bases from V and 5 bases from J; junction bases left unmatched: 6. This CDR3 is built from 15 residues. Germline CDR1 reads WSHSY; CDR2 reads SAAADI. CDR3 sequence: CASSGLAGRNNEQFF. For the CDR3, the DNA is TGCGCCAGCAGTGGTCTAGCGGGGAGAAACAATGAGCAGTTCTTC.

The DNA of the CDR3 is TGTGCCAGCAGCTTAGCTTACGGGGGGCTGGACGAGCAGTACTTC. Its translation is CASSLAYGGLDEQYF. This chain uses TRBV7-8 with TRBJ2-7, with a possible D match to TRBD2 (7 bases). CDR1 is SGHVS, CDR2 FQNEAQ, per germline. The CDR3 loop spans 15 amino acids. The V gene lost 0 bases and the J gene lost 5 bases, with 14 bases spanning the gap.

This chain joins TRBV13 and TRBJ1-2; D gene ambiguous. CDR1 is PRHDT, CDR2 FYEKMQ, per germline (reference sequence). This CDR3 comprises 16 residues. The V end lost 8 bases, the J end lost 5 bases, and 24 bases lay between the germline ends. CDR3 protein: CASSNGPEWQIYGYTF. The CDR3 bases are TGTGCCAGCTCGAATGGCCCGGAGTGGCAGATTTATGGCTACACCTTC. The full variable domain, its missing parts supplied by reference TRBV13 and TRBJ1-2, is AAGVIQSPRHLIKEKRETATLKCYPIPRHDTVYWYQQGPGQDPQFLISFYEKMQSDKGSIPDRFSAQQFSDYHSELNMSSLELGDSALYFCASSNGPEWQIYGYTFGSGTRLTVV.